Following are 29 T cell receptor beta chains from one sample sequenced in a study of T cells expressing NK-cell markers. TCRdb reprocessed the 5' RACE reads, with one entry per CDR3 protein and no DNA. This sample contains about 140,000 distinct CDR3 sequences. Sequencing was done on a sample of blood T cells: a sorted CD56 or NKG2C T cell subset, CD4+ or CD8+ T cells, or bulk PBMC T cells (not recorded which). All receptors come from a man aged 18-30 years in good health.

The chain combines TRBV6-1 with TRBJ2-3. The length of the CDR3 is 14 residues. Germline V CDR1 and CDR2: MNHNS, SASEGT. CDR3 sequence: CASSPRTGTDTQYF.

The chain carries TRBV7-2 and TRBJ1-1. This CDR3 comprises 13 residues. From germline, CDR1 is SGHTA and CDR2 FQGNSA. This CDR3 is CASSFAPNTEAFF.

This rearrangement joins TRBV4-3 to TRBJ2-3; TCRdb gives TRBD1 as the D gene, but with no DNA this cannot be confirmed. The germline V gene encodes CDR1 LGHNA and CDR2 YSLEER. The CDR3 runs 15 residues. This CDR3 reads CASSQVAQGTDTQYF.

The chain has TRBV7-2 and TRBJ2-5; there is no DNA to check the TCRdb D call of TRBD2. The CDR3 is made up of 12 amino acids. Germline V gene data show CDR1 as SGHTA and CDR2 as FQGNSA. The chain's CDR3 is CASSFGGETQYF.

The rearrangement joins TRBV12-3 or TRBV12-4 to TRBJ2-2; the D gene TCRdb calls, TRBD2, cannot be checked with no DNA. The CDR3 is 16 residues long. Here the CDR3 reads CASSPPGLGDTGELFF.

This chain links TRBV3-1 with TRBJ2-7; the TCRdb D gene call, TRBD1, has no DNA to confirm it. This CDR3 spans 17 amino acids. The germline V gene has CDR1 LGHDT and CDR2 YNNKEL (reference sequence). CDR3 protein: CASSQDLTAGGGYEQYF.

The chain links TRBV29-1 to TRBJ1-1; the TCRdb call, TRBD1, lacks DNA for checking. The CDR3 runs to 13 residues. Germline V gene sequence: CDR1 SQVTM, CDR2 ANQGSEA. The CDR3 here is CSVRDRGKTEAFF.

The rearrangement joins TRBV20-1 to TRBJ2-1; TCRdb proposes TRBD2, but this gene call is untestable without DNA. The CDR3 runs 15 residues. Germline V gene data show CDR1 as DFQATT and CDR2 as SNEGSKA (reference sequence). Here the CDR3 reads CSARPLGYLYNEQFF.

The chain couples TRBV20-1 to TRBJ1-2. CDR3 length equals 12 residues. CDR1 is DFQATT, CDR2 SNEGSKA, per germline (reference sequence). CDR3 region: CSARGDPRGYTF.

The chain carries TRBV28 and TRBJ2-3; TCRdb outputs TRBD1, but without DNA this stays unchecked. CDR1 is MDHEN, CDR2 SYDVKM, per germline. The CDR3 is made up of 16 amino acids. CDR3 sequence: CASSLLSGSGTDTQYF.

The chain recombines TRBV20-1 with TRBJ1-6; there is no DNA to check the TCRdb D call of TRBD1. Germline CDR1 DFQATT, CDR2 SNEGSKA (reference sequence). The CDR3 is 18 amino acids. CDR3 sequence: CSASSRRTGDSYNSPLHF.

V and J are TRBV28 and TRBJ2-5. The length of the CDR3 is 13 residues. CDR1 and CDR2 from the germline V gene are MDHEN and SYDVKM. The CDR3 spells CASKDLWKETQYF.

The chain recombines TRBV27 with TRBJ2-7. CDR1 MNHEY and CDR2 SMNVEV come from the germline V gene (reference sequence). The length of the CDR3 is 12 residues. The CDR3: CASSLVGSEQYF.

The chain couples TRBV11-2 to TRBJ2-1; without DNA, the TCRdb call of TRBD1 cannot be checked. Germline CDR1 is SGHAT and CDR2 is FQNNGV. The CDR3 covers 13 residues. The chain's CDR3 is CASSSPGADEQFF.

This chain connects TRBV30 to TRBJ2-3; TCRdb picks TRBD1, but there is no DNA to check that call. Per the germline V gene, CDR1 is GTSNPN and CDR2 is SVGIG (reference sequence). This CDR3 is built from 15 residues. The CDR3 is CAWSTGTGGRDTQYF.

The chain couples TRBV19 to TRBJ2-3; TCRdb selects TRBD1, and the lack of DNA leaves this call unchecked. The CDR3 is made up of 19 amino acids. Germline CDR1 and CDR2: LNHDA and SQIVND (reference sequence). The CDR3 region is CASNNGQDGVSFRADTQYF. Combining the CDR3 with reference TRBV19 and TRBJ2-3 gives the whole variable domain DGGITQSPKYLFRKEGQNVTLSCEQNLNHDAMYWYRQDPGQGLRLIYYSQIVNDFQKGDIAEGYSVSREKKESFPLTVTSAQKNPTAFYLCASNNGQDGVSFRADTQYFGPGTRLTVL.

The rearrangement joins TRBV11-2 to TRBJ2-2; the TCRdb call, TRBD2, lacks DNA for checking. Germline-derived CDR1 and CDR2 are SGHAT and FQNNGV. CDR3 length: 16 amino acids. CDR3 protein: CASSADWQTNTGELFF.

V and J are TRBV9 and TRBJ2-1; TCRdb's D call of TRBD2 is untestable without DNA. The CDR3 extends over 15 amino acids. CDR1 is SGDLS and CDR2 is YYNGEE in the germline V gene. The chain's CDR3 is CASSLAGGGNNEQFF. The whole variable domain, remainder taken from reference TRBV9 and TRBJ2-1, is DSGVTQTPKHLITATGQRVTLRCSPRSGDLSVYWYQQSLDQGLQFLIQYYNGEERAKGNILERFSAQQFPDLHSELNLSSLELGDSALYFCASSLAGGGNNEQFFGPGTRLTVL.

The chain links TRBV5-1 to TRBJ2-5; TCRdb proposes TRBD2, but this gene call is untestable without DNA. Germline CDR1 reads SGHRS; CDR2 reads YFSETQ. The CDR3 is 15 residues long. The CDR3 reads CASSFPKTSEETQYF.

V is TRBV5-1 and J is TRBJ2-2. Germline-derived CDR1 and CDR2 are SGHRS and YFSETQ. This CDR3 region has 11 residues. This CDR3 is CASSHVEELFF.

The V call is TRBV11-2, the J call TRBJ2-3. Germline V gene lookup returns CDR1 SGHAT and CDR2 FQNNGV. The CDR3 extends over 17 amino acids. CDR3: CASSLVSLAASTDTQYF.

The rearrangement uses TRBV24-1 and TRBJ2-2; TCRdb designates TRBD2, a call that cannot be tested without DNA. In germline, CDR1 is KGHDR, CDR2 SFDVKD. CDR3 length: 16 residues. The chain's CDR3 is CATSDPGTSGTGELFF.

CDR3 sequence reads: CASSPPVRGALEAFF. The chain joins TRBV28 to TRBJ1-1; TCRdb lists TRBD1, though no DNA is available to test this call. The CDR3 contains 15 residues. Germline CDR1 MDHEN, CDR2 SYDVKM.

The chain carries TRBV6-1 and TRBJ2-2; TCRdb names TRBD2, which stays unverified in the absence of DNA. Germline CDR1 MNHNS, CDR2 SASEGT. The CDR3 loop spans 14 amino acids. CDR3 amino acids: CATRLYGGTGELFF.

The chain has TRBV3-1 and TRBJ2-3; with no DNA, the TCRdb D assignment of TRBD2 cannot be verified. CDR3 length: 16 amino acids. The germline V gene encodes CDR1 LGHDT and CDR2 YNNKEL (reference sequence). Here the CDR3 reads CASSRRLAGDTDTQYF.

V and J are TRBV12-3 or TRBV12-4 and TRBJ2-7. The CDR3 covers 11 residues. CDR3 residues: CASSLSLEQYF.

The chain combines TRBV6-5 with TRBJ2-5; as DNA is missing, the TRBD1 call by TCRdb cannot be tested. Germline-derived CDR1 and CDR2 are MNHEY and SVGAGI. The CDR3 is 12 residues long. CDR3 residues: CALGRQQETQYF.

This chain links TRBV6-1 with TRBJ2-7. This CDR3 region has 14 residues. Looked up from germline, CDR1 is MNHNS and CDR2 is SASEGT. The CDR3 loop reads CASSTSPFSYEQYF.

V gene TRBV19 combines with J gene TRBJ2-6. CDR1 LNHDA and CDR2 SQIVND come from the germline V gene (reference sequence). The CDR3 consists of 15 residues. CDR3 sequence reads: CASSIQAAGANVLTF.